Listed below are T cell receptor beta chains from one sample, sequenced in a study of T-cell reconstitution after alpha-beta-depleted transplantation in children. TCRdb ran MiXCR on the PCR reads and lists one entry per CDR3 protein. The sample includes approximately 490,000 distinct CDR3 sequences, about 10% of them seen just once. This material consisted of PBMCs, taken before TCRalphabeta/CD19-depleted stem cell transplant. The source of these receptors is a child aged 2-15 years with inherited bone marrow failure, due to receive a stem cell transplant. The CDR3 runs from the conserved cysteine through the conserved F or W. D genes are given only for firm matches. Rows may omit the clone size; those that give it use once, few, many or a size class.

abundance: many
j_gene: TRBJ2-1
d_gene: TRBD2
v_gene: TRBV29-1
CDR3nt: TGCAGCGTTGATGGGACTAGCGGAAGCAGGTCCTACAATGAGCAGTTCTTC
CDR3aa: CSVDGTSGSRSYNEQFF

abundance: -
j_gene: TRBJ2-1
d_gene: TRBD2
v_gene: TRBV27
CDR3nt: TGTGCCAGCACCGGTGCGGGAGGGCCTTATAGTGAGCAGTTCTTC
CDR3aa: CASTGAGGPYSEQFF

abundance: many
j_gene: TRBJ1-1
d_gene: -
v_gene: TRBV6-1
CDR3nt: TGTGCCAGCACCGAAGACGGGAACACTGAAGCTTTCTTT
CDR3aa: CASTEDGNTEAFF

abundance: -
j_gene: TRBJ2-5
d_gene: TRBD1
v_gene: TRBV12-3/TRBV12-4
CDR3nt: TGTGCCAGCAGTGCGGGACAGGTCGCGGACAGAGAGACCCAGTACTTC
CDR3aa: CASSAGQVADRETQYF

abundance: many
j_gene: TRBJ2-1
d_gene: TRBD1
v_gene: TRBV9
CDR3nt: TGTGCCAGCAGCCCAACGGGACAGGGGCATGAGCAGTTCTTC
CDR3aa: CASSPTGQGHEQFF

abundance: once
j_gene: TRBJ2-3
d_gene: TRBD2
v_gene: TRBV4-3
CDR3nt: TGCGCCAGCAGCCAAGATTTCCGCGGACTAGCGGGCACAGATACGCAGTATTTT
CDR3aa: CASSQDFRGLAGTDTQYF

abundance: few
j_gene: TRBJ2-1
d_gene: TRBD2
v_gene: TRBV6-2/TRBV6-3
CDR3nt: TGTGCCAGCAGTTACCCCGGTGGTAGCGGGAGGAGAGGAAGCTCCTACAATGAGCAGTTCTTC
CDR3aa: CASSYPGGSGRRGSSYNEQFF

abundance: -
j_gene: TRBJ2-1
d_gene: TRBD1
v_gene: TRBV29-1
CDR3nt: TGCAGCGGAGAGGACAGGAACTCCTACAATGAGCAGTTCTTC
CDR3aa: CSGEDRNSYNEQFF

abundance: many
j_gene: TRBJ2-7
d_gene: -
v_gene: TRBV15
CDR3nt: TGTGCCACCAGCAGAGAGAAGGAGTTCTACGAGCAGTACTTC
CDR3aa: CATSREKEFYEQYF

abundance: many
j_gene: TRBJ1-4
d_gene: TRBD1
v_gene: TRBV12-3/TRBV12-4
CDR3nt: TGTGCCAGCAGTACCCGGGACAGGGGTGAAAAACTGTTTTTT
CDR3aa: CASSTRDRGEKLFF

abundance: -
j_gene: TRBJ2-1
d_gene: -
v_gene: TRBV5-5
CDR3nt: TGTGCCAGCAGCTCTGAGTGGGCTAAAGATGAGCAGTTCTTC
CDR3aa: CASSSEWAKDEQFF

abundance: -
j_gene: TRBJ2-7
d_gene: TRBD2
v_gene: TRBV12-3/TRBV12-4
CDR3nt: TGTGCCAGCAGTTTAGGACTAGCGGGATTGGTCGGAGAGCAGTACTTC
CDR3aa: CASSLGLAGLVGEQYF

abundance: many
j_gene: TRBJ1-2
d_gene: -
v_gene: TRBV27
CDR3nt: TGTGCCAGCAGTCCGAAACAGGGACCCTACACTAACTATGGCTACACCTTC
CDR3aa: CASSPKQGPYTNYGYTF

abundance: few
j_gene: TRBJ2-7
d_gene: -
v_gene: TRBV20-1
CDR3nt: TGCAGCGCAAATGACCGAGACCTCTACGAGCAGTACTTC
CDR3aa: CSANDRDLYEQYF

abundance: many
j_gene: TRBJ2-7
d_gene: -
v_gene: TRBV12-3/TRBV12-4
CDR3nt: TGTGCCAGCAGTTTAGTGCAAGGATCCTACGAGCAGTACTTC
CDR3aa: CASSLVQGSYEQYF

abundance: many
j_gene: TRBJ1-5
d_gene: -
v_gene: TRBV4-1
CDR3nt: TGCGCCAGCAGCCAAGAACAGGGTACCTTCAATCAGCCCCAGCATTTT
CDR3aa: CASSQEQGTFNQPQHF

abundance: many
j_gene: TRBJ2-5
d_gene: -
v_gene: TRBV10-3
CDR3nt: TGTGCCATCAGTGACGGGGGAGAAATAGAGACCCAGTACTTC
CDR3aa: CAISDGGEIETQYF

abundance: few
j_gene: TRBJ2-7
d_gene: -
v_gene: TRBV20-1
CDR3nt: TGCTGCGCTAGAGATATCGAGTCGACAGCAGCTTCCTACGAGCAGTACTTC
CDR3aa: CCARDIESTAASYEQYF

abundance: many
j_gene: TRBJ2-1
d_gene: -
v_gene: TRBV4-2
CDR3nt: TGTGCCAGCAGCCAAGTCCTACACTTTAACTTCAATGAGCAGTTCTTC
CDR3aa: CASSQVLHFNFNEQFF

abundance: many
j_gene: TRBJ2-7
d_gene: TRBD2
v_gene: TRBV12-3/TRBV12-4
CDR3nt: TGTGCCAGCAGTTTAAACCCGGGACTAGCGGGAAACTCCTACGAGCAGTACTTC
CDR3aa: CASSLNPGLAGNSYEQYF

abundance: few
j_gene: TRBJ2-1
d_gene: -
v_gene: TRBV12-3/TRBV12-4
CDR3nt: TGTGCCAGCAGTTTATTCCGCGGTTACAATGAGCAGTTCTTC
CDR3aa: CASSLFRGYNEQFF

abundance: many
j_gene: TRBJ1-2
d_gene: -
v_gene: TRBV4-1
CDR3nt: TGCGCCAGCAGCCCAGCCCTGCTAAATGGCTACACCTTC
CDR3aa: CASSPALLNGYTF

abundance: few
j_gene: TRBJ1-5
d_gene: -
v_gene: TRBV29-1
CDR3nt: TGCAGCGTTGTGCTTGTCAGCGGGGAATTTGGCAATCAGCCCCAGCATTTT
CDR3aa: CSVVLVSGEFGNQPQHF

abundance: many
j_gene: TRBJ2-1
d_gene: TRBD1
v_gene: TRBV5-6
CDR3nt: TGTGCCAGCAGCTTCGGGACAGGGGGCAATGAGCAGTTCTTC
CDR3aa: CASSFGTGGNEQFF

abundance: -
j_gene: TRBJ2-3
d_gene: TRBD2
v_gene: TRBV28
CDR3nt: TGTGCCAGCAGTTTCCCAGGACTAGCGGGGCCAGATACGCAGTATTTT
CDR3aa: CASSFPGLAGPDTQYF

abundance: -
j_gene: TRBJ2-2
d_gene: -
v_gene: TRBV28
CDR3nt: TGTGCCAGCAGTTTCGACGAGACCGGGGAGCTGTTTTTT
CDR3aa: CASSFDETGELFF

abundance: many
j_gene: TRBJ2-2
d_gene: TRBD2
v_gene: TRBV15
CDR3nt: TGTGCCACCAGCAGAGATTTGCGCGTAGGCGGGAGGTCCGGGGAGCTGTTTTTT
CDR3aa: CATSRDLRVGGRSGELFF

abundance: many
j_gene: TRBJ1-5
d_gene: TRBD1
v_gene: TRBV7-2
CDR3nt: TGTGCCAGCAGTTTAAGGGACAGTAGCAATCAGCCCCAGCATTTT
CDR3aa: CASSLRDSSNQPQHF

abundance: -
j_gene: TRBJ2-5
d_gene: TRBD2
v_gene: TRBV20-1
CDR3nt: TGCAGTGCTGAATCGCTTAGCGGGAGTTCAGAGACCCAGTACTTC
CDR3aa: CSAESLSGSSETQYF

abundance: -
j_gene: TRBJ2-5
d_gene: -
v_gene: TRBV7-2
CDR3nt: TGTGCCAGCAGCTTAGAATTGTCTAGATTTGAGACCCAGTACTTC
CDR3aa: CASSLELSRFETQYF

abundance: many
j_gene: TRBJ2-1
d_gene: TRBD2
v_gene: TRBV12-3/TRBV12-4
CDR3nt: TGTGCCAGCAGTCCGCTAGCGGGACCCAACAATGAGCAGTTCTTC
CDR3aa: CASSPLAGPNNEQFF

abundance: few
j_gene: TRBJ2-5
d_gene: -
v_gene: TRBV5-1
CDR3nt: TGCGCCAGCAGCCTAACGTCAACCGTTGAGACCCAGTACTTC
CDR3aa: CASSLTSTVETQYF

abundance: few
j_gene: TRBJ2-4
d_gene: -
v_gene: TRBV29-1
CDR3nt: TGCAGCGTTCCAGGGACGCTTAACATTCAGTACTTC
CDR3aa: CSVPGTLNIQYF

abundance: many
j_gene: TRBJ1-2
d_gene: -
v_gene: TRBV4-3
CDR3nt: TGCGCCAGCAGCCGTTTCGGATCCTTCTATGGCTACACCTTC
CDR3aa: CASSRFGSFYGYTF

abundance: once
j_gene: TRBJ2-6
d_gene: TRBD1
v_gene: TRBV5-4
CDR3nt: TGTGCCAGCAGCTCTCGGGACAGGCCACTCTCTGGGGCCAACGTCCTGACTTTC
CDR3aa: CASSSRDRPLSGANVLTF

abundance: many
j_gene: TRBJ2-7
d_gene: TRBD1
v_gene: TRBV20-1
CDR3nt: TGCAGTGCTAGAGTTTCAGACAGGGAAGCCTCCTACGAGCAGTACTTC
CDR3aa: CSARVSDREASYEQYF

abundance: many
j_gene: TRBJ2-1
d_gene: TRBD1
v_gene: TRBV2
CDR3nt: TGTGCCAGCAGTGCCGACAGGGGATCCTACAATGAGCAGTTCTTC
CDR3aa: CASSADRGSYNEQFF

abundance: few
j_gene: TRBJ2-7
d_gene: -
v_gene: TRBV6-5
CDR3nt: TGTGCCAGCAGTTACTCGAGGGGTTCCCCCTACGAGCAGTACTTC
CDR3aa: CASSYSRGSPYEQYF

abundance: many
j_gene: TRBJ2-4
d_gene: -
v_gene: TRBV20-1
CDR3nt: TGCAGTGCTAATCCGCCGCATAGTGATGTCGGGCACTTC
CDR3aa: CSANPPHSDVGHF

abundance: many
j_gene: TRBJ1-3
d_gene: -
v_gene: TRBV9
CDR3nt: TGTGCCAGCAGCGTAGAAAGTGGAAACACCATATATTTT
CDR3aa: CASSVESGNTIYF

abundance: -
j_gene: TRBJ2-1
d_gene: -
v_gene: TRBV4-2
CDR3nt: TGTGCCAGCAGCCAAGGGGAGGGGGAGACCTACTACAATGAGCAGTTCTTC
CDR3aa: CASSQGEGETYYNEQFF

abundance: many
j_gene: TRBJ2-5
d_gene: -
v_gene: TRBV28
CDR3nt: TGTGCCAGCAGTTTAGCGGGGACAGCCTCCCAAGAGACCCAGTACTTC
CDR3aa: CASSLAGTASQETQYF

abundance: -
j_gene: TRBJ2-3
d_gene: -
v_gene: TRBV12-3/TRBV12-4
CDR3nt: TGTGCCAGCAGCCGGTCCCCTTTCACAGATACGCAGTATTTT
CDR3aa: CASSRSPFTDTQYF

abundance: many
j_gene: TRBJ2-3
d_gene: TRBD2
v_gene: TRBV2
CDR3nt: TGTGCCAGCAGAGGGACTAGCGGGAGTCTGCAGTATTTT
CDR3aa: CASRGTSGSLQYF